This section outlines one T cell receptor beta chain sequence together with its context. Here immunoSEQ multiplex PCR was the method, and the copy in TCRdb shows in-frame clones only, minus some. The sample has 45,000 or so clones; 93% are singletons. The CDR3 length is 17 residues. Germline V gene sequence: CDR1 LNHDA, CDR2 SQIVND (reference sequence). Germline trimming cut 1 base from V and 5 bases from J; bases unmatched to any gene: 8. The sample belongs to a study of cytomegalovirus exposure and HLA in healthy donors. The chain links TRBV19 to TRBJ2-3; 11 nucleotides agree with TRBD1. Sequenced material: PBMCs. This receptor was identified in a woman aged 18-29 years in good health and CMV-seronegative. CDR3 DNA: TGTGCCAGTAGTATAGGAGCGCCGGGACAGGGGGGAGATACGCAGTATTTT. This gives the protein CASSIGAPGQGGDTQYF. Variable domain in full (rest from reference TRBV19 and TRBJ2-3): DGGITQSPKYLFRKEGQNVTLSCEQNLNHDAMYWYRQDPGQGLRLIYYSQIVNDFQKGDIAEGYSVSREKKESFPLTVTSAQKNPTAFYLCASSIGAPGQGGDTQYFGPGTRLTVL.